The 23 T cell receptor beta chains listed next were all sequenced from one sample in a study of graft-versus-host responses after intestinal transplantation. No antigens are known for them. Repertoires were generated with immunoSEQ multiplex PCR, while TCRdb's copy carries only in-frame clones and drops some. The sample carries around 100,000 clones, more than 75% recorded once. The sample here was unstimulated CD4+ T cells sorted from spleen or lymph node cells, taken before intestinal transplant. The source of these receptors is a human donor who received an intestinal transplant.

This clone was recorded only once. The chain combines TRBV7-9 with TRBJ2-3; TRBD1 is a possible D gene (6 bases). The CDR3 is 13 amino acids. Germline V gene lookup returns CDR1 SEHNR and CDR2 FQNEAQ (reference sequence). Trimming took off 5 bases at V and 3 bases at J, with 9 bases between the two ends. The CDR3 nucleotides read TGTGCCAGCAGCGTCAGGGGAACAGATACGCAGTATTTT. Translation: CASSVRGTDTQYF.

CDR3 residues: CASSLVGTSATDTQYF. CDR3 sequence (DNA): TGCGCCAGCAGCTTGGTCGGGACTAGCGCCACAGATACGCAGTATTTT. The chain has TRBV5-1 and TRBJ2-3; 10 bases are shared with TRBD2. The junction had 3 bases not matched to a gene; V was cut back by 0 bases and J by 2 bases. The CDR3 contains 16 residues. Germline V lookup: CDR1 SGHRS, CDR2 YFSETQ.

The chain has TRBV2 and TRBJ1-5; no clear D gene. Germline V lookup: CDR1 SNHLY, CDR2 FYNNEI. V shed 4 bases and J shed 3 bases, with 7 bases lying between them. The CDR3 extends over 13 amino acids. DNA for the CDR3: TGTGCCAGCAGTGTTGGGGACAATCAGCCCCAGCATTTT. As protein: CASSVGDNQPQHF.

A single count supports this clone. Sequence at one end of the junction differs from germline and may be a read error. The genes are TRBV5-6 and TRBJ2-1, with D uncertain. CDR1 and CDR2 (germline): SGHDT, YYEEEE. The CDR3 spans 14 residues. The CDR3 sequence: CATTRTDSYNERFF. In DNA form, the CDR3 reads TGTGCCACCACCCGGACCGATTCCTACAATGAGCGGTTCTTC.

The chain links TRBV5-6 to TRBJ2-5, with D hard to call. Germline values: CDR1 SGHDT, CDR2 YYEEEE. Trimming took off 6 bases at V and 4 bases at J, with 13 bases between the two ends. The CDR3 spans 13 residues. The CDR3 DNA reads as TGTGCCAGCATCGGCTTAGGCCGAGAGACCCAGTACTTC. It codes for CASIGLGRETQYF.

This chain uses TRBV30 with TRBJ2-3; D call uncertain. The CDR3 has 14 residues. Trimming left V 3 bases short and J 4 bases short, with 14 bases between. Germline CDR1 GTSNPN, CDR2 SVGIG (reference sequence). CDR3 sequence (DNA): TGTGCCTGGAGGGTAGCCCAAAATTCAGATACGCAGTATTTT. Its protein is CAWRVAQNSDTQYF.

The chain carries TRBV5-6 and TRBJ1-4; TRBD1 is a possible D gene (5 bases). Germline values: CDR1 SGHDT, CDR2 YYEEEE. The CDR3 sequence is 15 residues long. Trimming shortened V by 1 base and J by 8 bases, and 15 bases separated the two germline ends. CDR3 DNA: TGTGCCAGCAGCTTGTCGGCAGGGATAAGCGAAAAACTGTTTTTT. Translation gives CASSLSAGISEKLFF.

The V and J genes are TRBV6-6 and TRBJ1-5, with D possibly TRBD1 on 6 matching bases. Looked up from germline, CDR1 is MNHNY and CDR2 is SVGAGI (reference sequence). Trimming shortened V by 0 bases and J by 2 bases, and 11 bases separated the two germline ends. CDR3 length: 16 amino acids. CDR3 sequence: CASSYSDHRGNQPQHF. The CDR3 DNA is TGTGCCAGCAGTTACTCAGATCACAGGGGCAATCAGCCCCAGCATTTT.

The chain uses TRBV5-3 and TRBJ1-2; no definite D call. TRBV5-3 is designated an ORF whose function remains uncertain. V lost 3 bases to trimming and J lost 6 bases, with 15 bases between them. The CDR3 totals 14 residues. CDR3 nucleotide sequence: TGTGCCAGAAGCTCCCCGAACCTAATGAATGGCTACACCTTC. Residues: CARSSPNLMNGYTF.

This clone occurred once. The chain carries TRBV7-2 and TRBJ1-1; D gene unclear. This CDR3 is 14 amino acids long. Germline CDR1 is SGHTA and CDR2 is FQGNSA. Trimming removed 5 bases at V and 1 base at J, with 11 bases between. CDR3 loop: CASSPGLTNTEAFF. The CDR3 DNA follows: TGTGCCAGCAGCCCCGGGCTCACGAACACTGAAGCTTTCTTT.

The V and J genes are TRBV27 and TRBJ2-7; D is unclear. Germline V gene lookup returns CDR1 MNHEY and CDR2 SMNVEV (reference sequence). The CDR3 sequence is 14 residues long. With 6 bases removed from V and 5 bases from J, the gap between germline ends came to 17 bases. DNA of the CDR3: TGTGCCAGCAGCCGCTCGGGCAGGCCCCACGAGCAGTACTTC. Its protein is CASSRSGRPHEQYF.

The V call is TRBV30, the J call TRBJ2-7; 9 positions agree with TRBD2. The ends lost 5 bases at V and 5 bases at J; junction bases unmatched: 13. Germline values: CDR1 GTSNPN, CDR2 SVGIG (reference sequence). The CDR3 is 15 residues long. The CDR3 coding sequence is TGTGCCTGGGACCCTAGCGCGGGAGGGCCCAACGAGCAGTACTTC. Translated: CAWDPSAGGPNEQYF.

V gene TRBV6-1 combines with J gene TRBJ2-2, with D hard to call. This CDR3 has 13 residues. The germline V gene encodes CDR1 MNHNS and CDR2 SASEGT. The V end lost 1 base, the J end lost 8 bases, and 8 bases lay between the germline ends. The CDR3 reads CASSEDKAGELFF. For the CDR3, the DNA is TGTGCCAGCAGTGAAGACAAAGCGGGGGAGCTGTTTTTT.

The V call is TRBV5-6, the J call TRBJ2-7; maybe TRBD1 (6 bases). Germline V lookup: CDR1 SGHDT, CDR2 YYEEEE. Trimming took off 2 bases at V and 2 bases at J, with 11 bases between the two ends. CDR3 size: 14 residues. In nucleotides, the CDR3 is TGTGCCAGCAGCTTCCTGACAGGAGCCTACGAGCAGTACTTC. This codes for CASSFLTGAYEQYF. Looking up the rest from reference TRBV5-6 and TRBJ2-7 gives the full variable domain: DAGVTQSPTHLIKTRGQQVTLRCSPKSGHDTVSWYQQALGQGPQFIFQYYEEEERQRGNFPDRFSGHQFPNYSSELNVNALLLGDSALYLCASSFLTGAYEQYFGPGTRLTVT.

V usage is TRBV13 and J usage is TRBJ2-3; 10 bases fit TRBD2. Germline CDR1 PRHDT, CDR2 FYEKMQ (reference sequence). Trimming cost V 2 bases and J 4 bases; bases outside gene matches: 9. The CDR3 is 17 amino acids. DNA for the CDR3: TGTGCCAGCAGCTTACCACTAGCGGGGAGGTCCGCAGATACGCAGTATTTT. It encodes CASSLPLAGRSADTQYF.

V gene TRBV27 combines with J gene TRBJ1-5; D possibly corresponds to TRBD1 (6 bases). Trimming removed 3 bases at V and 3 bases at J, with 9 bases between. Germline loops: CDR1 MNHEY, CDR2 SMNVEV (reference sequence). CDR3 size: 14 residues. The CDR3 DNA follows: TGTGCCAGCAGTTTCAGGGGATTCAATCAGCCCCAGCATTTT. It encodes CASSFRGFNQPQHF.

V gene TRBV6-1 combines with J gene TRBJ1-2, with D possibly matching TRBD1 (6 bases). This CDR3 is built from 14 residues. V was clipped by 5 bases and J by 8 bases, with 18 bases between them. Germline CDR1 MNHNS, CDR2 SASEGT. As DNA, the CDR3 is TGTGCCAGCAGTAGGGAGACACAGGGATACGGCTACACCTTC. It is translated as CASSRETQGYGYTF.

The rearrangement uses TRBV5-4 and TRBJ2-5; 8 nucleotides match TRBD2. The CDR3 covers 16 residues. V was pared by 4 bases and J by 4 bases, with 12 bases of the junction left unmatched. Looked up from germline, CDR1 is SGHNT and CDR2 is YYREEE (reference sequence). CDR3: CASSHDLTGGLETQYF. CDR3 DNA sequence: TGTGCCAGCAGCCACGACTTAACGGGAGGGTTAGAGACCCAGTACTTC.

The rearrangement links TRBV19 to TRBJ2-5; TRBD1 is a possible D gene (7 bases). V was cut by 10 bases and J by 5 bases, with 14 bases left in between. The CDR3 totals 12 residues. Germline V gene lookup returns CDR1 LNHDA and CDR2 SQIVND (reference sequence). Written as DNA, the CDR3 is TGTGCCACCCAGGGGGGCGGGGAGACCCAGTACTTC. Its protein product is CATQGGGETQYF.

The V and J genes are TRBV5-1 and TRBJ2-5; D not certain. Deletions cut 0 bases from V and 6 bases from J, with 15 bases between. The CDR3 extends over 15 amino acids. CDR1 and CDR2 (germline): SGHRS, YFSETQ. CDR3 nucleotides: TGCGCCAGCAGCTTGGTCCTCACTTCTGGTCAGACCCAGTACTTC. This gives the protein CASSLVLTSGQTQYF.

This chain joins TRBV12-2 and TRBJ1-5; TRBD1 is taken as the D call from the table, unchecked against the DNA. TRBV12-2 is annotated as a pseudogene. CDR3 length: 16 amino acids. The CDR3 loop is CASRLLGTQGNQPQHF. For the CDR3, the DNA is TGTGCAAGTCGCTTATTAGGTACTCAGGGGAATCAGCCCCAGCATTTT.

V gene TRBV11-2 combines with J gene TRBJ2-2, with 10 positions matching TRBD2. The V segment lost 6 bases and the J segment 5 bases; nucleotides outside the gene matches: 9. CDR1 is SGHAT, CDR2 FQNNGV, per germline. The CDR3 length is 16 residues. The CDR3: CASREELAGMTGELFF. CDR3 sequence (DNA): TGTGCCAGCAGGGAAGAACTAGCGGGAATGACCGGGGAGCTGTTTTTT.

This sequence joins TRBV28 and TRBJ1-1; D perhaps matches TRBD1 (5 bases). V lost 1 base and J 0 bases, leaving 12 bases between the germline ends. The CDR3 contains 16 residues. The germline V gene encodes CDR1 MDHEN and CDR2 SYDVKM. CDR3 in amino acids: CASSLSVGAMNTEAFF. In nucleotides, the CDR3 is TGTGCCAGCAGTTTATCAGTAGGGGCGATGAACACTGAAGCTTTCTTT.